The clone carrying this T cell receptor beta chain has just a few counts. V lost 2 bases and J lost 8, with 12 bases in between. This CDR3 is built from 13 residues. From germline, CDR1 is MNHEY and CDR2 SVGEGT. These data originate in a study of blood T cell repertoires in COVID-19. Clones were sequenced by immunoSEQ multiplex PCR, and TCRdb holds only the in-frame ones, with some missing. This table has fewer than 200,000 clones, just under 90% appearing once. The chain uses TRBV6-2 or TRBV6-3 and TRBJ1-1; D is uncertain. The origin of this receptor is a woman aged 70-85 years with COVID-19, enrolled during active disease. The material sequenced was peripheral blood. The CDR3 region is CASSYVSSGEAFF. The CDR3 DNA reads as TGTGCCAGCAGTTACGTCTCGTCAGGCGAAGCTTTCTTT.